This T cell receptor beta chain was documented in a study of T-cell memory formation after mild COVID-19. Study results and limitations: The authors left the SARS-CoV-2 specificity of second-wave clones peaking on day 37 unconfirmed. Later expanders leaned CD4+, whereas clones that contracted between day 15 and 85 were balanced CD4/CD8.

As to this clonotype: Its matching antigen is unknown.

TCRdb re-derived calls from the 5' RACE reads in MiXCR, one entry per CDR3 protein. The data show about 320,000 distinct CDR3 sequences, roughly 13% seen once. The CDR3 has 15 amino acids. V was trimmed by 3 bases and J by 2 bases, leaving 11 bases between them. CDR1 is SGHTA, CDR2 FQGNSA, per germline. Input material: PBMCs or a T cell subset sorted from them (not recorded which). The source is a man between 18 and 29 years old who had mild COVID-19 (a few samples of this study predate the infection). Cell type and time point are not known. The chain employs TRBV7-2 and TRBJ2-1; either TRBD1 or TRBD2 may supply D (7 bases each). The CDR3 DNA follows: TGTGCCAGCAGCTTGCAGGGGGGGCCCTACAATGAGCAGTTCTTC. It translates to CASSLQGGPYNEQFF.